Presented here are 10 T cell receptor beta chains from one specimen sequenced in a study of T cell repertoires in aging, cancer and after chemotherapy. A mixed TRB-A/B primer pool amplified rearranged TRB by multiplex touch-down PCR. TCRdb fed the multiplex PCR reads into MiXCR, producing one record per CDR3 protein. The sample carries thousands of distinct CDR3 sequences, 40% recorded once. TCR beta rearrangements were amplified from peripheral blood genomic DNA. The sample comprised blood. These receptors were collected from a human donor in good health.

The chain is built from TRBV27 and TRBJ1-1; D unclear. Germline loops: CDR1 MNHEY, CDR2 SMNVEV (reference sequence). There are 12 residues in the CDR3. Trimming took 9 bases from V and 1 from J, leaving 9 bases between them. The CDR3 DNA reads as TGTGCCAGTGGGCGGACGAACACTGAAGCTTTCTTT. It translates to CASGRTNTEAFF.

A note on this clonotype: Relative to the germline gene, one junction end is altered; a read error may explain this. This chain joins TRBV6-2 or TRBV6-3 and TRBJ2-7; D is possibly TRBD1 or TRBD2 (5 bases each). The germline gives CDR1 MNHEY, CDR2 SVGEGT. CDR3 length: 12 residues. CDR3 DNA: TGTGCCAGCAGCACCGGAGAGGGGAGAGGAAAATTC. This translates into CASSTGEGRGKF.

This rearrangement joins TRBV7-2 to TRBJ1-5; D might be TRBD1 (5 bases). The CDR3 has 14 residues. Germline CDR1 is SGHTA and CDR2 is FQGNSA. The germline V and J ends were trimmed by 0 bases and 6 bases, with 9 bases remaining between them. The CDR3 DNA reads as TGTGCCAGCAGCTTAGCGAGCAGGGTTCAGCCCCAGCATTTT. Its translation is CASSLASRVQPQHF.

This clonotype is a singleton in its sample. Germline is not matched at one junction end, which may reflect a read error. This chain joins TRBV6-5 and TRBJ1-1; D is unclear. Germline CDR1 and CDR2: MNHEY and SVGAGI. The CDR3 has 13 residues. DNA for the CDR3: TGTGCCAGCAGCAGACAAATGAACACAGAAGCTTTCTTT. This gives the protein CASSRQMNTEAFF.

A few counts support this clonotype. The CDR3: CASNRAPGVTYNSPLHF. In DNA, the CDR3 is TGTGCCAGCAACCGGGCACCAGGGGTCACCTATAATTCACCCCTCCACTTT. The chain couples TRBV6-2 or TRBV6-3 to TRBJ1-6; possibly TRBD1 for D (6 bases). V lost 7 bases and J lost 2, with 18 bases in between. Germline V gene sequence: CDR1 MNHEY, CDR2 SVGEGT. The CDR3 totals 17 residues.

DNA for the CDR3: TGCAGTGCTAGAGGATTAGCGGATCAAGAGACCCAGTACTTC. It encodes CSARGLADQETQYF. The V call is TRBV20-1, the J call TRBJ2-5, with D possibly matching TRBD2 (6 bases). Trimming removed 1 base at V and 2 bases at J, with 11 bases between. Germline V gene data show CDR1 as DFQATT and CDR2 as SNEGSKA (reference sequence). The CDR3 consists of 14 residues.

This chain connects TRBV19 to TRBJ1-1, with 10 bases fitting TRBD1. This CDR3 contains 13 residues. Germline V gene data show CDR1 as LNHDA and CDR2 as SQIVND (reference sequence). The ends lost 6 bases at V and 5 bases at J; junction bases unmatched: 3. CDR3 region: CASSGTGVTEAFF. Here the CDR3 DNA reads TGTGCCAGTAGCGGGACAGGGGTAACTGAAGCTTTCTTT.

This clonotype appeared a single time. The chain couples TRBV18 to TRBJ1-1; D is unresolved. Germline CDR1 is KGHSH and CDR2 is LQKENI. V gave up 0 bases and J gave up 3 bases, with 8 bases separating them. The CDR3 spans 14 residues. The CDR3: CASSPPSPDTEAFF. The CDR3 bases are TGTGCCAGCTCACCACCGTCGCCGGACACTGAAGCTTTCTTT. The complete variable domain, with remaining parts taken from reference TRBV18 and TRBJ1-1, reads NAGVMQNPRHLVRRRGQEARLRCSPMKGHSHVYWYRQLPEEGLKFMVYLQKENIIDESGMPKERFSAEFPKEGPSILRIQQVVRGDSAAYFCASSPPSPDTEAFFGQGTRLTVV.

This clonotype was observed a handful of times. The J gene is TRBJ1-2, the V gene TRBV20-1; no definite D call. Germline loops: CDR1 DFQATT, CDR2 SNEGSKA (reference sequence). The CDR3 totals 10 residues. CDR3 sequence (DNA): TGCAGCCCTTGGAGCTATGGCTACACCTTC. This sequence encodes CSPWSYGYTF.

The table lists this clonotype with a few counts. CDR3 coding DNA: TGTGCCAGCAGCTTTCAGGGGACGCTCGGCTATGGCTACACCTTC. Its protein product is CASSFQGTLGYGYTF. V gene TRBV5-4 combines with J gene TRBJ1-2, with D possibly TRBD1 on 6 matching bases. CDR3 length: 15 residues. Trimming cost V 2 bases and J 4 bases, with 15 bases left between them. The V gene's germline CDR1 is SGHNT and CDR2 YYREEE (reference sequence).